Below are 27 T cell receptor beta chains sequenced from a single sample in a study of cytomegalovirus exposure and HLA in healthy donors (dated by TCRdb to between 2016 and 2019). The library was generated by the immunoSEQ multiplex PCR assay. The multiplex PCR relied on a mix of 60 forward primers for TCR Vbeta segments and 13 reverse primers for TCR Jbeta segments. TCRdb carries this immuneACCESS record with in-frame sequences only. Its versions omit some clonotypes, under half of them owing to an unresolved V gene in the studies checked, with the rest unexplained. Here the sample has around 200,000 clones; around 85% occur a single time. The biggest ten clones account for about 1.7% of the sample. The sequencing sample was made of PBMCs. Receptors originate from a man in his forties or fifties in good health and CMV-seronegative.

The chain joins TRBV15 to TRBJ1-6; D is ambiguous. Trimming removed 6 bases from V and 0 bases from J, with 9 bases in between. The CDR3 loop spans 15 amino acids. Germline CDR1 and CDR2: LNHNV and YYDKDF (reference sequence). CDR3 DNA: TGTGCCACCAGGTCCGGGAGCTCCTATAATTCACCCCTCCACTTT. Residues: CATRSGSSYNSPLHF.

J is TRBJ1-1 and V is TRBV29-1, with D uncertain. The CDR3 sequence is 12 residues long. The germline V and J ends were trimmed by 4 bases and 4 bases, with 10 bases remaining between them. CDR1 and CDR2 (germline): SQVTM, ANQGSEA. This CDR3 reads CSVGRGGTEAFF. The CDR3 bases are TGCAGCGTTGGGCGGGGTGGCACTGAAGCTTTCTTT.

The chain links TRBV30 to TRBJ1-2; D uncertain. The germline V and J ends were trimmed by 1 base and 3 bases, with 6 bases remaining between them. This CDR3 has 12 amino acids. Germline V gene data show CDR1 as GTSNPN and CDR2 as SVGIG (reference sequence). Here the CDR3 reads CAWSERDYGYTF. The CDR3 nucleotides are TGTGCCTGGAGTGAAAGAGACTATGGCTACACCTTC.

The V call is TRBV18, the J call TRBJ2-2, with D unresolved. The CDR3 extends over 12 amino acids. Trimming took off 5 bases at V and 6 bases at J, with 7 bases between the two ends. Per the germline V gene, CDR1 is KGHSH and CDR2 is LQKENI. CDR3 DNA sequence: TGTGCCAGCTCAAGCATGCCCGGGGAGCTGTTTTTT. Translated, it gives CASSSMPGELFF.

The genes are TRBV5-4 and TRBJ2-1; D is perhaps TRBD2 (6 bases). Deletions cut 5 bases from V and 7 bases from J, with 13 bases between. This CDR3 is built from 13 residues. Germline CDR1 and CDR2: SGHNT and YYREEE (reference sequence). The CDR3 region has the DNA TGTGCCAGCAGTCCCGGGACTCGGAATGAGCAGTTCTTC. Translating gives CASSPGTRNEQFF.

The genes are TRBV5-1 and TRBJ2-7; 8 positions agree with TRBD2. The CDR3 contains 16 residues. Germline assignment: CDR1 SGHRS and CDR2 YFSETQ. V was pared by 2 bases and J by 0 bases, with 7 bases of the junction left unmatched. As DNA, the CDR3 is TGCGCCAGCAGCTTCGGAACGGGAGGGATCTCCTACGAGCAGTACTTC. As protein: CASSFGTGGISYEQYF.

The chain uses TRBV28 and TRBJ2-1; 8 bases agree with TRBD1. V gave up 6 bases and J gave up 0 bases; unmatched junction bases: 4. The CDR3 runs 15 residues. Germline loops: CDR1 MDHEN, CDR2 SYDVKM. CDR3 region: CASSSTGGSYNEQFF. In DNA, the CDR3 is TGTGCCAGCAGCTCCACAGGGGGCTCCTACAATGAGCAGTTCTTC.

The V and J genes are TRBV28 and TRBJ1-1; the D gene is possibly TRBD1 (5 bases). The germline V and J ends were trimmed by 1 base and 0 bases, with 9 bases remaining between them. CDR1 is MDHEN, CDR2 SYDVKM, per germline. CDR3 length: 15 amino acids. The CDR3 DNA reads TGTGCCAGCAGTTTATACTCAGGGTTGAACACTGAAGCTTTCTTT. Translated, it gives CASSLYSGLNTEAFF.

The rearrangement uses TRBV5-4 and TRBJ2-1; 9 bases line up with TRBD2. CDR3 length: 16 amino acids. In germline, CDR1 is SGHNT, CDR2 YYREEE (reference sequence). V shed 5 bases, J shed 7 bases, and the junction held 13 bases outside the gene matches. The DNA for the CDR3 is TGTGCCAGCAGTGACCGGGGGGGCGGGAGGGGGAATGAGCAGTTCTTC. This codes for CASSDRGGGRGNEQFF.

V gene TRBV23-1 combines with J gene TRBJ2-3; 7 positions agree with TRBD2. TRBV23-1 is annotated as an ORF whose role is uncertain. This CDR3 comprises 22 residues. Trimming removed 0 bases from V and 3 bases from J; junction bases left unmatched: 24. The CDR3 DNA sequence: TGCGCCAGCAGTCAATCAGAGAGAGGGACTATCGAGACCGACCGGGAGACAGATACGCAGTATTTT. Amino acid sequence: CASSQSERGTIETDRETDTQYF.

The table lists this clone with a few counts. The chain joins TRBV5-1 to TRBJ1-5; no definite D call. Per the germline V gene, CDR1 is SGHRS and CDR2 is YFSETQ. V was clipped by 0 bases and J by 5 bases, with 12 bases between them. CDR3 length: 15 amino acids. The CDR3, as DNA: TGCGCCAGCAGCTTGGTTCCGGGAAGGGATCAGCCCCAGCATTTT. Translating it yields CASSLVPGRDQPQHF.

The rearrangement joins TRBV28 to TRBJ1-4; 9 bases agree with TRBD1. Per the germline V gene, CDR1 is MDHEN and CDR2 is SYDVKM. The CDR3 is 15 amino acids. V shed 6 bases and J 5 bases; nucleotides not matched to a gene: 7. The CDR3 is CASRGTGGENEKLFF. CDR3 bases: TGTGCCAGCAGGGGTACAGGGGGCGAAAATGAAAAACTGTTTTTT.

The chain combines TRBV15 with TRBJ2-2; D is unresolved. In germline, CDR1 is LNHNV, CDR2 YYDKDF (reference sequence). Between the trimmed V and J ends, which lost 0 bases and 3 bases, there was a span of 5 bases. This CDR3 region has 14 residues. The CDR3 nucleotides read TGTGCCACCAGCAGAGATGGCCACACCGGGGAGCTGTTTTTT. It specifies CATSRDGHTGELFF.

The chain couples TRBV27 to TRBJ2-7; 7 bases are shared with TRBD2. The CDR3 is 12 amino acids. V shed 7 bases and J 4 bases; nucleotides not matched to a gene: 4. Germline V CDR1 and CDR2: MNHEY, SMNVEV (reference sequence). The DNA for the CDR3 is TGTGCCAGCAAGGCGGGAGCATACGAGCAGTACTTC. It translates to CASKAGAYEQYF.

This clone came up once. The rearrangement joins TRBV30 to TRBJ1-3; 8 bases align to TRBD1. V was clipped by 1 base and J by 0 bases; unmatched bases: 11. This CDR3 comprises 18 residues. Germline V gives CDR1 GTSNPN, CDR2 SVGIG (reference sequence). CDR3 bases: TGTGCCTGGAGTGGAGGGACAGGCCCAAAAGACTCTGGAAACACCATATATTTT. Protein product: CAWSGGTGPKDSGNTIYF.

The CDR3, as DNA: TGTGCCAGCAGTGAAAGGGGGCCCTCAGGGAGCAATCAGCCCCAGCATTTT. Encoded protein: CASSERGPSGSNQPQHF. J is TRBJ1-5 and V is TRBV6-1, with TRBD1 matching over 7 bases. CDR3 length equals 17 residues. Germline-derived CDR1 and CDR2 are MNHNS and SASEGT. J was trimmed by 1 base and V by 2 bases; bases with no gene match: 8.

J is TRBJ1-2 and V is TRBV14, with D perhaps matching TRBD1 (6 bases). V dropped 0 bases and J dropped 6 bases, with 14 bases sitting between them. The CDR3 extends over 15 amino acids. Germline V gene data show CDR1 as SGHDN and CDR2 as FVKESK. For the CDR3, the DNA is TGTGCCAGCAGCCAAGATCGGATAGGGGGACATGGCTACACCTTC. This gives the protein CASSQDRIGGHGYTF.

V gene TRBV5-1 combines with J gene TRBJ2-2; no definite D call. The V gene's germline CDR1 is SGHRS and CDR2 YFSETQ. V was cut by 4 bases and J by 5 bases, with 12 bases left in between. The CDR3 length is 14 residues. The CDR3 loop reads CASSPERGTGELFF. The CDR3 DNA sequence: TGCGCCAGCAGCCCGGAGAGAGGAACCGGGGAGCTGTTTTTT.

The CDR3 reads CASSQQGLAGATGELFF. The CDR3 bases are TGCGCCAGCAGCCAGCAGGGACTAGCGGGAGCCACCGGGGAGCTGTTTTTT. This chain links TRBV4-1 with TRBJ2-2, with 14 positions matching TRBD2. Germline trimming cut 3 bases from V and 4 bases from J; bases unmatched to any gene: 4. CDR1 and CDR2 from the germline V gene are MGHRA and YSYEKL. There are 17 residues in the CDR3.

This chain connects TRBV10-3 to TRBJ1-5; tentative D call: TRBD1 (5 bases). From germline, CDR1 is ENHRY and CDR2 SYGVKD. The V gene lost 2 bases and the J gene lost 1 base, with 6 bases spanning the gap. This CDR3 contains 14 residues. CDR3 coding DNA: TGTGCCATCAGTGAGGGGGCGAGCAATCAGCCCCAGCATTTT. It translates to CAISEGASNQPQHF.

CDR3 residues: CASSPRSSGNEQFF. The DNA of the CDR3 is TGTGCCAGCAGCCCCCGGAGTAGTGGGAATGAGCAGTTCTTC. The V call is TRBV7-2, the J call TRBJ2-1; D unclear. Deletions cut 5 bases from V and 7 bases from J, with 15 bases between. The CDR3 runs 14 residues. Germline CDR1 SGHTA, CDR2 FQGNSA. The full variable domain, in which reference TRBV7-2 and TRBJ2-1 provide the parts outside the CDR3, is GAGVSQSPSNKVTEKGKDVELRCDPISGHTALYWYRQSLGQGLEFLIYFQGNSAPDKSGLPSDRFSAERTGGSVSTLTIQRTQQEDSAVYLCASSPRSSGNEQFFGPGTRLTVL.

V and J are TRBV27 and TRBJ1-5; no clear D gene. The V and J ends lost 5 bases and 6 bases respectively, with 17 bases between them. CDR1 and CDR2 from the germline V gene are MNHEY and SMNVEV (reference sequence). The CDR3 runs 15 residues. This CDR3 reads CASSLQSRVGQPQHF. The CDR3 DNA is TGTGCCAGCAGTCTCCAATCGAGGGTTGGTCAGCCCCAGCATTTT.

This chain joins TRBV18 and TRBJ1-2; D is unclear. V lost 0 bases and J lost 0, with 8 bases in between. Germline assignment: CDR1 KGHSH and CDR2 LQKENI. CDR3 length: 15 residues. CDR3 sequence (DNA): TGTGCCAGCTCACCACCCCGGGTAGCTAACTATGGCTACACCTTC. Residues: CASSPPRVANYGYTF.

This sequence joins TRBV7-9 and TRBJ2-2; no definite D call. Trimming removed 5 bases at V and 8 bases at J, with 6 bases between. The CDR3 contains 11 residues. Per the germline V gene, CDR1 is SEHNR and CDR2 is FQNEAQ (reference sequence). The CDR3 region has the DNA TGTGCCAGCAGCCTAAAAGGGGAGCTGTTTTTT. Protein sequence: CASSLKGELFF.

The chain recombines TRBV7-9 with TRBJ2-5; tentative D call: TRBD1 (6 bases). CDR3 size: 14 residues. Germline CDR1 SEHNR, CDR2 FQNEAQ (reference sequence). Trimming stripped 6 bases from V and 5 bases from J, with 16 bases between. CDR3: CASSSGQQPETQYF. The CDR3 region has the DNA TGTGCCAGCAGTTCTGGACAGCAGCCGGAGACCCAGTACTTC.

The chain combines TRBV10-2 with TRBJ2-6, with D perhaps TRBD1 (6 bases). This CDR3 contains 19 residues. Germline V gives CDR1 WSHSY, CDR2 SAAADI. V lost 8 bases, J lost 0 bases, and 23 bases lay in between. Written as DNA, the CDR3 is TGCGCCAGCGGGACACCGAAGTTCTCCTCGAGCTCTGGGGCCAACGTCCTGACTTTC. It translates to CASGTPKFSSSSGANVLTF.

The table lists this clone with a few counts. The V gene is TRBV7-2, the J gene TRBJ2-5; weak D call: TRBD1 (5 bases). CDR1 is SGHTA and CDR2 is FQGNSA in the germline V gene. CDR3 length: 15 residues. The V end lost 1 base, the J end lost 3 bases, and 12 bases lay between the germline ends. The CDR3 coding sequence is TGTGCCAGCAGCTTAGAAGGGGTGAACAAAGAGACCCAGTACTTC. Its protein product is CASSLEGVNKETQYF. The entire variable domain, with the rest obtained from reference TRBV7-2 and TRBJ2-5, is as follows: GAGVSQSPSNKVTEKGKDVELRCDPISGHTALYWYRQSLGQGLEFLIYFQGNSAPDKSGLPSDRFSAERTGGSVSTLTIQRTQQEDSAVYLCASSLEGVNKETQYFGPGTRLLVL.